This record looks at one T cell receptor (beta chain) sequence and its context. Sequencing used immunoSEQ multiplex PCR; TCRdb keeps in-frame clones, though not all of them. Among about 640,000 clones listed, 55% to 75% were seen once. Healthy HIV-negative adults with no recent acute infections or vaccinations were recruited as donors. CD4+ cell separation produced CD45RA+ naive and CD45RA-negative memory subsets. This entry belongs to a study of shared clonotypes between healthy human individuals. Trimming removed 2 bases from V and 2 bases from J; junction bases left unmatched: 5. The CDR3 is made up of 17 amino acids. Germline V gene sequence: CDR1 LGHNA, CDR2 YNFKEQ.

Sequencing used memory CD4+ T cells sorted from blood. Stated subset: CD45RA-negative fraction. The rearrangement uses TRBV4-2 and TRBJ2-2; 10 bases align to TRBD2. The TCR comes from a woman aged 30 to 39 in good health. CDR3 residues: CASSQTGLADNTGELFF. CDR3 bases: TGTGCCAGCAGCCAAACCGGACTAGCGGACAACACCGGGGAGCTGTTTTTT.